This T cell receptor beta chain was documented in a study of cytomegalovirus exposure and HLA in healthy donors. In its sample, this clone was seen once. Primers for the PCR totalled 60 Vbeta and 13 Jbeta. Sequencing was performed with immunoSEQ multiplex PCR; in TCRdb, only in-frame clones are kept and a portion is missing. The top ten clones hold roughly 1% of a sample with 200,000 to 250,000 clones, around 89% of them seen once. The V end lost 1 base, the J end lost 7 bases, and 10 bases lay between the germline ends. CDR3 length: 14 amino acids. Looked up from germline, CDR1 is SGHTA and CDR2 is FQGNSA.

This clonotype originated in a woman in her late teens or twenties in good health and CMV-seronegative. The sample taken for sequencing was PBMCs. This sequence joins TRBV7-2 and TRBJ1-4; no clear D gene. CDR3 in DNA: TGTGCCAGCAGCTTAGTTCTGGGGAGTGAAAAACTGTTTTTT. Its translation: CASSLVLGSEKLFF.